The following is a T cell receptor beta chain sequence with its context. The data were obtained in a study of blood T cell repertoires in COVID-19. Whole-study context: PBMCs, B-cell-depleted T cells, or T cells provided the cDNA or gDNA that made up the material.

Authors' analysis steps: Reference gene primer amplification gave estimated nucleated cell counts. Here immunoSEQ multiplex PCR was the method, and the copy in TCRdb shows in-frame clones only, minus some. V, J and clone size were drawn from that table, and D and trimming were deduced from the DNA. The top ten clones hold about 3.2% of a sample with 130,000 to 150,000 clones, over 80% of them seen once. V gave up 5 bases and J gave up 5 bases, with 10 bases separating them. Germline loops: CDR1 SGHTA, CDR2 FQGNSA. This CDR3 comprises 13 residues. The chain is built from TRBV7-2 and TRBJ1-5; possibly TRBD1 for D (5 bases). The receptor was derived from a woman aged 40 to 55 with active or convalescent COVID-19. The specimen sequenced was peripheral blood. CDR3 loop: CASSPGWYQPQHF. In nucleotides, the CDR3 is TGTGCCAGCAGCCCAGGGTGGTATCAGCCCCAGCATTTT.